Listed below are T cell receptor beta chains from one sample, sequenced in a study of cytomegalovirus exposure and HLA in healthy donors. Profiling relied on immunoSEQ multiplex PCR, and the TCRdb table lists in-frame clones only, not all of them. This table holds about 200,000 clones, about 80% found once. Sequences were obtained from PBMCs. Source of these receptors: a man aged 40-49 years in good health and CMV-seropositive. Each CDR3 is given with its conserved first and last residue. The order of the fields is V gene, CDR3 length, CDR3 protein.

V: TRBV19; length: 18; CDR3: CASSIAEGLRDRYYGYTF
V: TRBV7-3; length: 13; CDR3: CASSLTGWETQYF
V: TRBV18; length: 13; CDR3: CASSPTGSYEQYF
V: TRBV5-5; length: 14; CDR3: CASSLGTGFYGYTF
V: TRBV27; length: 15; CDR3: CASSLTGQGADGYTF
V: TRBV7-9; length: 15; CDR3: CASSLSGTGGYGYTF
V: TRBV28; length: 14; CDR3: CASSLGEGGYGYTF
V: TRBV5-1; length: 13; CDR3: CASSKDRDYEQYF
V: TRBV18; length: 15; CDR3: CASSPRGGGSYEQYF
V: TRBV4-2; length: 19; CDR3: CASSQAKDGASSSYNEQFF
V: TRBV9; length: 14; CDR3: CASSLGQVGYGYTF
V: TRBV7-3; length: 14; CDR3: CASSLSGGADTQYF
V: TRBV29-1; length: 11; CDR3: CSVQGNYGYTF
V: TRBV7-3; length: 16; CDR3: CASSLMSGRNTGELFF
V: TRBV2; length: 16; CDR3: CASSLDRPATNEKLFF
V: TRBV5-1; length: 22; CDR3: CASRDRGPTSGGSLSSYNEQFF
V: TRBV18; length: 18; CDR3: CASSPRASGSASTDTQYF
V: TRBV7-2; length: 15; CDR3: CASSLGTGGIYGYTF
V: TRBV6-1; length: 12; CDR3: CASTPQGNTIYF
V: TRBV18; length: 12; CDR3: CASSPTRDGYTF
V: TRBV4-3; length: 17; CDR3: CASSQDEAGGSYNEQFF
V: TRBV10-1; length: 16; CDR3: CAGYTLGQAPGDEQFF
V: TRBV23-1; length: 14; CDR3: CASTLSRGTGELFF
V: TRBV6-1; length: 12; CDR3: CASAHSQETQYF
V: TRBV4-2; length: 18; CDR3: CASSQVWLQGSSGNTIYF
V: TRBV9; length: 12; CDR3: CASSVLNYEQYF
V: TRBV7-9; length: 15; CDR3: CASSFSAGGNNEQFF
V: TRBV7-9; length: 17; CDR3: CASSPPGRAGVTGELFF
V: TRBV28; length: 13; CDR3: CAITGTGRRGYTF
V: TRBV6-5; length: 14; CDR3: CASRSGTANSPLHF
V: TRBV7-9; length: 15; CDR3: CASSLGGGLNDEQYF
V: TRBV7-3; length: 13; CDR3: CASSIQGSGELFF
V: TRBV6-1; length: 16; CDR3: CASSGPGHLQPLGYTF
V: TRBV7-2; length: 12; CDR3: CASSIPGDTQYF
V: TRBV11-2; length: 17; CDR3: CASRQGQGLATNEKLFF
V: TRBV6-5; length: 16; CDR3: CASSYSAGVISYEQYF
V: TRBV30; length: 15; CDR3: CAWSVGGSGADTQYF
V: TRBV5-4; length: 14; CDR3: CASSFFLAGREAFF
V: TRBV7-9; length: 13; CDR3: CASSLTGLAEAFF
V: TRBV9; length: 14; CDR3: CASSVVSGRTEAFF
V: TRBV4-1; length: 16; CDR3: CASSQGGQIGRNIQYF
V: TRBV9; length: 19; CDR3: CASSGRAGLAGGQLHEQFF
V: TRBV7-9; length: 15; CDR3: CASSRGGLAEETQYF
V: TRBV30; length: 14; CDR3: CAWSVRRERNEQYF
V: TRBV5-4; length: 16; CDR3: CASRRGRGQPDNEQFF
V: TRBV5-6; length: 15; CDR3: CASSLADRGYNEQFF
V: TRBV28; length: 12; CDR3: CASSLRGNGAFF
V: TRBV6-1; length: 14; CDR3: CASTAGFANYGYTF
V: TRBV6-1; length: 15; CDR3: CASRGTSGHSYEQYF
V: TRBV11-3; length: 15; CDR3: CASSLDFGGSGELFF
V: TRBV7-2; length: 16; CDR3: CASSPRGGGSGNTIYF
V: TRBV28; length: 16; CDR3: CASTLGGAGGADEQFF
V: TRBV2; length: 20; CDR3: CASRPRTGLAGGVWTDTQYF
V: TRBV5-6; length: 13; CDR3: CASSPSSPYEQYF
V: TRBV15; length: 16; CDR3: CATSSLEAGGYNEQFF